These 20 T cell receptor beta chains share one sample of origin, sequenced in a study of shared clonotypes between healthy human individuals. Naive CD8 cells, CD45RO-negative and positively selected for CCR7, excluded terminally differentiated effector memory CD45RA+ cells. Profiled with immunoSEQ multiplex PCR; TCRdb holds only in-frame clones, not every one. This table has millions of clones, about 95% appearing once. Sequenced material: naive CD8+ T cells sorted from blood. These receptors were collected from a man aged 18 to 29 in good health.

This chain uses TRBV11-2 with TRBJ2-5, with 9 nucleotides matching TRBD2. Germline V gene lookup returns CDR1 SGHAT and CDR2 FQNNGV. The CDR3 covers 17 residues. V trimming: 5 bases; J trimming: 5 bases; junction bases outside the gene matches: 15. The CDR3 here is CASSQVGASGIQETQYF. As DNA, the CDR3 is TGTGCCAGCAGCCAAGTGGGAGCTAGCGGGATCCAGGAGACCCAGTACTTC. Full variable domain (remainder filled in from reference TRBV11-2 and TRBJ2-5): EAGVAQSPRYKIIEKRQSVAFWCNPISGHATLYWYQQILGQGPKLLIQFQNNGVVDDSQLPKDRFSAERLKGVDSTLKIQPAKLEDSAVYLCASSQVGASGIQETQYFGPGTRLLVL.

The J gene is TRBJ2-7, the V gene TRBV16; possible D gene TRBD2, 5 bases. CDR1 is KGHSY, CDR2 FQNENV, per germline. The CDR3 is 15 amino acids. V was cut by 5 bases and J by 0 bases, with 14 bases left in between. DNA for the CDR3: TGTGCCAGCAGCACTAGGGCGGCCGCCTCCTACGAGCAGTACTTC. Its translation is CASSTRAAASYEQYF.

V gene TRBV7-9 combines with J gene TRBJ1-4, with 7 bases that match TRBD1. The V and J ends lost 5 bases and 6 bases, in that order; junction bases with no gene match: 12. The CDR3 covers 16 residues. In germline, CDR1 is SEHNR, CDR2 FQNEAQ (reference sequence). The CDR3 nucleotides are TGTGCCAGCAGCCGCGGACCGGGACAGCTAGATGAAAAACTGTTTTTT. Protein: CASSRGPGQLDEKLFF.

J is TRBJ1-1 and V is TRBV10-1; unclear D gene. The CDR3 has 12 residues. V lost 4 bases to trimming and J lost 4 bases, with 7 bases between them. CDR1 WNHNN and CDR2 SYGVQD come from the germline V gene (reference sequence). CDR3 sequence: CASSGTGTEAFF. The CDR3 nucleotides read TGCGCCAGCAGTGGGACGGGCACTGAAGCTTTCTTT.

On this clone itself: Other DNA sequences from this sample encode an identical CDR3 as well. V is TRBV11-2 and J is TRBJ2-7; D not resolved. The CDR3 spans 12 residues. Germline CDR1 SGHAT, CDR2 FQNNGV. Between the trimmed V and J ends, which lost 1 base and 3 bases, there was a span of 4 bases. The CDR3 DNA is TGTGCCAGCAGCTTAGGGAACTACGAGCAGTACTTC. Residues: CASSLGNYEQYF.

The chain employs TRBV2 and TRBJ2-7; TRBD1 or TRBD2 may be the D gene (5 bases each). CDR3 length: 15 residues. Per the germline V gene, CDR1 is SNHLY and CDR2 is FYNNEI. V shed 0 bases and J shed 1 base, with 10 bases lying between them. This chain's CDR3 is CASSEAWDGSYEQYF. CDR3 coding DNA: TGTGCCAGCAGTGAAGCCTGGGACGGTTCCTACGAGCAGTACTTC.

The V call is TRBV27, the J call TRBJ2-7, with 10 nucleotides matching TRBD1. This CDR3 has 14 residues. After removal of 5 bases from V and 3 bases from J, the junction contained 4 bases not matched to a gene. Germline CDR1 MNHEY, CDR2 SMNVEV (reference sequence). The CDR3 region has the DNA TGTGCCAGCAGTCACGGACAGGGGGGCTACGAGCAGTACTTC. Protein: CASSHGQGGYEQYF.

The chain is built from TRBV5-1 and TRBJ1-4; possible D gene TRBD1, 6 bases. CDR3 length equals 14 residues. V was trimmed by 4 bases and J by 8 bases, leaving 15 bases between them. The germline V gene encodes CDR1 SGHRS and CDR2 YFSETQ. The CDR3 is CASSPWGQEEKLFF. The DNA for the CDR3 is TGCGCCAGCAGCCCCTGGGGGCAAGAGGAAAAACTGTTTTTT. The full variable domain, in which reference TRBV5-1 and TRBJ1-4 provide the parts outside the CDR3, is KAGVTQTPRYLIKTRGQQVTLSCSPISGHRSVSWYQQTPGQGLQFLFEYFSETQRNKGNFPGRFSGRQFSNSRSEMNVSTLELGDSALYLCASSPWGQEEKLFFGSGTQLSVL.

The rearrangement joins TRBV7-2 to TRBJ2-1, with D unresolved. The CDR3 runs to 13 residues. The V end lost 3 bases, the J end lost 4 bases, and 7 bases lay between the germline ends. CDR1 is SGHTA and CDR2 is FQGNSA in the germline V gene. The CDR3 loop reads CASSFLEYNEQFF. DNA of the CDR3: TGTGCCAGCAGCTTCCTAGAATACAATGAGCAGTTCTTC.

This chain uses TRBV9 with TRBJ2-2, with 7 bases fitting TRBD1. Germline V CDR1 and CDR2: SGDLS, YYNGEE. The CDR3 is 14 amino acids. J lost 2 bases, V lost 6 bases, and 4 bases had no gene match. Here the CDR3 DNA reads TGTGCCAGCAAGGGACAGACTAACACCGGGGAGCTGTTTTTT. Translated: CASKGQTNTGELFF.

The chain joins TRBV4-1 to TRBJ1-2; D might be TRBD1 (6 bases). Germline lookup yields CDR1 MGHRA and CDR2 YSYEKL. V lost 0 bases to trimming and J lost 6 bases, with 17 bases between them. This CDR3 is 16 amino acids long. The CDR3 DNA reads TGCGCCAGCAGCCAAGATGCCAGGCAGGGGTTCAATGGCTACACCTTC. This sequence encodes CASSQDARQGFNGYTF.

The rearrangement joins TRBV2 to TRBJ2-1, with 9 positions matching TRBD1. CDR3 length: 15 amino acids. Looked up from germline, CDR1 is SNHLY and CDR2 is FYNNEI. The trim removed 6 bases at V and 5 bases at J, leaving 8 bases unmatched. The CDR3 nucleotides are TGTGCCAGCAGGAAAGGGACAGGGATAGACAATGAGCAGTTCTTC. It codes for CASRKGTGIDNEQFF.

The chain is built from TRBV11-2 and TRBJ2-7, with D perhaps TRBD1 (6 bases). The CDR3 is 15 amino acids. Trimming took 1 base from V and 0 from J, leaving 10 bases between them. Germline-derived CDR1 and CDR2 are SGHAT and FQNNGV. CDR3 sequence (DNA): TGTGCCAGCAGCTTAGCCGGACAGAGCTCCTACGAGCAGTACTTC. It is translated as CASSLAGQSSYEQYF. The variable domain in full, with the rest retrieved from reference TRBV11-2 and TRBJ2-7, is EAGVAQSPRYKIIEKRQSVAFWCNPISGHATLYWYQQILGQGPKLLIQFQNNGVVDDSQLPKDRFSAERLKGVDSTLKIQPAKLEDSAVYLCASSLAGQSSYEQYFGPGTRLTVT.

The chain links TRBV13 to TRBJ2-1; TRBD2 matches at 9 bases. This CDR3 has 14 amino acids. Germline V gives CDR1 PRHDT, CDR2 FYEKMQ (reference sequence). V gave up 2 bases and J gave up 5 bases; unmatched junction bases: 1. The CDR3 DNA is TGTGCCAGCAGCTTACTAGCGGGGAACAATGAGCAGTTCTTC. Its translation: CASSLLAGNNEQFF.

The rearrangement joins TRBV28 to TRBJ2-7, with D possibly matching TRBD1 (6 bases). Germline CDR1 MDHEN, CDR2 SYDVKM. V was trimmed by 6 bases and J by 5 bases, leaving 14 bases between them. The length of the CDR3 is 13 residues. CDR3: CASSPTGSHEQYF. The DNA for the CDR3 is TGTGCCAGCAGCCCAACAGGGAGTCACGAGCAGTACTTC.

The gene calls are TRBV29-1 and TRBJ1-1; TRBD1 aligns across 10 bases. The CDR3 has 17 amino acids. Germline CDR1 SQVTM, CDR2 ANQGSEA. Trimming cost V 6 bases and J 1 base; bases outside gene matches: 14. The CDR3 region is CSVPRGQGVTSNTEAFF. CDR3 DNA: TGCAGCGTCCCCAGAGGACAGGGGGTCACATCGAACACTGAAGCTTTCTTT.

The CDR3 DNA follows: TGTGCCAGTAGTATATACCGGGACAGGGTATCCTACAATGAGCAGTTCTTC. As protein: CASSIYRDRVSYNEQFF. The J gene is TRBJ2-1, the V gene TRBV19; 9 bases agree with TRBD1. In germline, CDR1 is LNHDA, CDR2 SQIVND (reference sequence). The CDR3 length is 17 residues. The V segment lost 2 bases and the J segment 1 base; nucleotides outside the gene matches: 6.

This clone was counted a single time. The rearrangement uses TRBV9 and TRBJ1-1; TRBD1 might be the D (5 bases). CDR1 and CDR2 from the germline V gene are SGDLS and YYNGEE. This CDR3 has 16 amino acids. The V end was cut by 0 bases, the J end by 0 bases, with 12 bases between. CDR3: CASSVVAGQLNTEAFF. DNA for the CDR3: TGTGCCAGCAGCGTAGTTGCAGGGCAATTGAACACTGAAGCTTTCTTT.

Points on this clone: A much larger clonotype is one base distant, so this may be a read error. The same CDR3 arises from other DNA sequences in this sample as well. The chain uses TRBV6-5 and TRBJ2-5; D ambiguous. The CDR3 totals 11 residues. Trimming pared 6 bases from V and 2 bases from J, leaving 4 bases between. Per germline, CDR1 MNHEY and CDR2 SVGAGI. The CDR3 here is CASSFQETQYF. The CDR3 DNA sequence: TGTGCCAGCAGCTTTCAAGAGACCCAGTACTTC.

This clone came up once. V usage is TRBV4-1 and J usage is TRBJ1-1, with D unclear. CDR3 length equals 15 residues. The V gene lost 0 bases and the J gene lost 2 bases, with 10 bases spanning the gap. Germline V gives CDR1 MGHRA, CDR2 YSYEKL. The CDR3 DNA is TGCGCCAGCAGCCAAGATGAATCCCCCAACACTGAAGCTTTCTTT. Its protein product is CASSQDESPNTEAFF.